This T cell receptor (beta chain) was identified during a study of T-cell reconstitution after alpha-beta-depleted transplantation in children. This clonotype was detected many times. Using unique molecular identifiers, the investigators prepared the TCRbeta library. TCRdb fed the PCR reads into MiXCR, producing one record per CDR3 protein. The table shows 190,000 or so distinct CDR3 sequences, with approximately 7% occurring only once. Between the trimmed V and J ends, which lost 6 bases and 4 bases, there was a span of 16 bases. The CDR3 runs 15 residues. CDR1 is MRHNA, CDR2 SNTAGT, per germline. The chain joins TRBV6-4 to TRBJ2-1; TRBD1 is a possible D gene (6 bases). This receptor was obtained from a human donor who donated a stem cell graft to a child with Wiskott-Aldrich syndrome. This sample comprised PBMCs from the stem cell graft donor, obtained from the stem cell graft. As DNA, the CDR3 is TGTGCCAGCAGCGTCGAGGACAGCCGTTACAATGAGCAGTTCTTC. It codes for CASSVEDSRYNEQFF.